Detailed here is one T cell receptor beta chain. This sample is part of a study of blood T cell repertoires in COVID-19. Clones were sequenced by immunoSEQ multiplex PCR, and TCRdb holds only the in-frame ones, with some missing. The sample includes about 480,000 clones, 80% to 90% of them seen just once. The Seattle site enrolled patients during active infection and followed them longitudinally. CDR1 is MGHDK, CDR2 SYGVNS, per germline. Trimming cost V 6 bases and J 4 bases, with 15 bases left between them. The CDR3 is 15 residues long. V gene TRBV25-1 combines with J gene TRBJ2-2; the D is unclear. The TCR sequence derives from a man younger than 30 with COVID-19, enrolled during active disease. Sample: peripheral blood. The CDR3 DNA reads TGTGCCAGCAGCTTGAATAGTATCGTCACCGGGGAGCTGTTTTTT. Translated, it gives CASSLNSIVTGELFF.